The 22 T cell receptor beta chains below all came from one sample that was sequenced in a study of cytomegalovirus exposure and HLA in healthy donors. 60 Vbeta and 13 Jbeta primers were used in PCR. Assay used: immunoSEQ multiplex PCR; TCRdb lists only in-frame clones, some missing. Here the sample spans 140,000 to 150,000 clones, approximately 80% being singletons. Specimen: PBMCs. The receptors stem from a female donor in good health and CMV-seronegative.

V is TRBV19 and J is TRBJ1-5; D possibly corresponds to TRBD1 (5 bases). Germline V lookup: CDR1 LNHDA, CDR2 SQIVND (reference sequence). V was trimmed by 9 bases and J by 3 bases, leaving 15 bases between them. The CDR3 is made up of 14 amino acids. The CDR3 nucleotides read TGTGCCAGCGGGGGGAATTTTGACAATCAGCCCCAGCATTTT. It translates to CASGGNFDNQPQHF.

The rearrangement links TRBV7-2 to TRBJ2-5, with 7 bases identical to TRBD1. Germline lookup yields CDR1 SGHTA and CDR2 FQGNSA. There are 14 residues in the CDR3. J gave up 5 bases and V 4 bases, and 7 bases lay outside the gene matches. The CDR3 DNA sequence: TGTGCCAGCAGCTCAGACAGGGTCCGGGAGACCCAGTACTTC. It yields the protein CASSSDRVRETQYF.

The chain joins TRBV27 to TRBJ2-7, with 9 positions matching TRBD1. With V trimmed by 6 bases and J by 5 bases, 8 bases remained unmatched. Germline assignment: CDR1 MNHEY and CDR2 SMNVEV (reference sequence). There are 14 residues in the CDR3. The CDR3 coding sequence is TGTGCCAGCAGAATGGGACAGGGCGCCGACGAGCAGTACTTC. As protein: CASRMGQGADEQYF.

The chain uses TRBV27 and TRBJ2-1; 9 bases are shared with TRBD2. J gave up 2 bases and V 6 bases, and 5 bases lay outside the gene matches. The V gene's germline CDR1 is MNHEY and CDR2 SMNVEV (reference sequence). There are 15 residues in the CDR3. The CDR3 region has the DNA TGTGCCAGCAGCTCCGGGACTAGCCCCTACAATGAGCAGTTCTTC. Protein: CASSSGTSPYNEQFF.

The V call is TRBV7-6, the J call TRBJ1-5, with a tentative D call TRBD1 (6 bases). Germline-derived CDR1 and CDR2 are SGHVS and FNYEAQ. Trimming cost V 1 base and J 6 bases, with 13 bases left between them. There are 15 residues in the CDR3. CDR3 loop: CASSLGQGRGQPQHF. Here the CDR3 DNA reads TGTGCCAGCAGCTTAGGTCAGGGCAGGGGTCAGCCCCAGCATTTT.

The rearrangement uses TRBV7-9 and TRBJ1-2; 8 positions agree with TRBD1. Germline CDR1 is SEHNR and CDR2 is FQNEAQ (reference sequence). V lost 4 bases to trimming and J lost 6 bases; unmatched junction nucleotides: 4. The CDR3 is 13 residues long. The CDR3 DNA reads TGTGCCAGCAGCTCTTCGACAGGGGATGGCTACACCTTC. It yields the protein CASSSSTGDGYTF. The full variable domain, its missing parts supplied by reference TRBV7-9 and TRBJ1-2, is DTGVSQNPRHKITKRGQNVTFRCDPISEHNRLYWYRQTLGQGPEFLTYFQNEAQLEKSRLLSDRFSAERPKGSFSTLEIQRTEQGDSAMYLCASSSSTGDGYTFGSGTRLTVV.

This clone was recorded a few times. V usage is TRBV19 and J usage is TRBJ1-5, with D unresolved. Germline CDR1 reads LNHDA; CDR2 reads SQIVND (reference sequence). V was pared by 2 bases and J by 3 bases, with 5 bases between. The CDR3 runs 13 residues. CDR3 region: CASSIRVNQPQHF. Written as DNA, the CDR3 is TGTGCCAGTAGTATACGGGTCAATCAGCCCCAGCATTTT.

The table lists this clone with a few counts. This rearrangement joins TRBV4-1 to TRBJ1-5, with 8 bases fitting TRBD1. Germline V gives CDR1 MGHRA, CDR2 YSYEKL. The CDR3 consists of 15 residues. Trimming cost V 3 bases and J 6 bases; bases outside gene matches: 7. The CDR3 protein is CASSHVTGVVQPQHF. CDR3 DNA: TGCGCCAGCAGCCACGTGACAGGGGTAGTTCAGCCCCAGCATTTT.

The gene calls are TRBV19 and TRBJ1-1; D is possibly TRBD1 (6 bases). V dropped 4 bases and J dropped 4 bases, with 16 bases sitting between them. The CDR3 extends over 15 amino acids. Germline V CDR1 and CDR2: LNHDA, SQIVND (reference sequence). The CDR3 sequence: CASSTTRRGTTEAFF. The CDR3 region has the DNA TGTGCCAGTAGTACGACCAGAAGGGGGACCACTGAAGCTTTCTTT.

The chain joins TRBV6-1 to TRBJ2-3; a weak D match, TRBD2 (5 bases). CDR1 MNHNS and CDR2 SASEGT come from the germline V gene. Trimming cost V 5 bases and J 5 bases, with 8 bases left between them. This CDR3 is 12 amino acids long. CDR3 residues: CASSLAGDTQYF. CDR3 nucleotide sequence: TGTGCCAGCAGTCTAGCTGGAGATACGCAGTATTTT.

This chain joins TRBV28 and TRBJ1-5; a weak D match, TRBD1 (5 bases). Per germline, CDR1 MDHEN and CDR2 SYDVKM. Trimming removed 6 bases at V and 5 bases at J, with 20 bases between. The CDR3 loop spans 16 amino acids. The CDR3 sequence: CASSEWGRNFDQPQHF. As DNA, the CDR3 is TGTGCCAGCAGCGAGTGGGGCCGGAACTTCGATCAGCCCCAGCATTTT.

This clone was counted a few times. The V gene is TRBV19, the J gene TRBJ1-1, with 8 bases aligning to TRBD1. After removal of 3 bases from V and 4 bases from J, the junction contained 1 base not matched to a gene. The germline gives CDR1 LNHDA, CDR2 SQIVND (reference sequence). This CDR3 spans 13 amino acids. The chain's CDR3 is CASSIRGPTEAFF. CDR3 DNA: TGTGCCAGTAGTATCAGGGGGCCCACTGAAGCTTTCTTT. Together with reference TRBV19 and TRBJ1-1, the CDR3 gives the full variable domain: DGGITQSPKYLFRKEGQNVTLSCEQNLNHDAMYWYRQDPGQGLRLIYYSQIVNDFQKGDIAEGYSVSREKKESFPLTVTSAQKNPTAFYLCASSIRGPTEAFFGQGTRLTVV.

V usage is TRBV6-1 and J usage is TRBJ2-5; 7 bases are shared with TRBD1. The CDR3 extends over 15 amino acids. The germline V gene encodes CDR1 MNHNS and CDR2 SASEGT. V dropped 5 bases and J dropped 1; count of bases not matched to a gene: 7. In DNA form, the CDR3 reads TGTGCCAGCAGTCGGACAGGTAACGGCCAAGAGACCCAGTACTTC. It codes for CASSRTGNGQETQYF.

The chain recombines TRBV19 with TRBJ1-1; D is possibly TRBD1 (6 bases). Germline CDR1 reads LNHDA; CDR2 reads SQIVND (reference sequence). The CDR3 length is 16 residues. The germline V and J ends were trimmed by 7 bases and 5 bases, with 23 bases remaining between them. CDR3 residues: CASTITTGLWETEAFF. The CDR3 DNA follows: TGTGCCAGTACCATAACCACAGGGCTATGGGAGACTGAAGCTTTCTTT.

This sequence joins TRBV5-6 and TRBJ1-6, with 7 positions matching TRBD1. Germline V CDR1 and CDR2: SGHDT, YYEEEE. V lost 1 base to trimming and J lost 13 bases; unmatched junction nucleotides: 8. This CDR3 contains 14 residues. As DNA, the CDR3 is TGTGCCAGCAGCTTGAACAGGGGTTTGGGTCCCCTCCACTTT. This translates into CASSLNRGLGPLHF.

The V and J genes are TRBV2 and TRBJ1-1; a possible D gene is TRBD1 (6 bases). The germline gives CDR1 SNHLY, CDR2 FYNNEI. V lost 6 bases and J 9 bases, leaving 26 bases between the germline ends. The CDR3 spans 16 residues. The DNA of the CDR3 is TGTGCCAGCAGGAGGGGGTGGGGGGGGATGGGATCTAAAGCTTTCTTT. Translation: CASRRGWGGMGSKAFF.

Here the CDR3 DNA reads TGTGCCAGCAGCTTAGAACTCGCCAATGAGCAGTTCTTC. It is translated as CASSLELANEQFF. The rearrangement uses TRBV11-3 and TRBJ2-1; no clear D. Germline V gene data show CDR1 as SGHNT and CDR2 as YENEEA. This CDR3 contains 13 residues. The germline V and J ends were trimmed by 0 bases and 6 bases, with 6 bases remaining between them.

J is TRBJ2-3 and V is TRBV5-1; TRBD2 matches 12 bases. V lost 4 bases and J lost 11; bases outside the gene matches: 14. CDR1 is SGHRS, CDR2 YFSETQ, per germline. The CDR3 length is 16 residues. CDR3 region: CASSHSTSGGLREQYF. The CDR3 bases are TGCGCCAGCAGCCATTCGACTAGCGGGGGTCTCAGGGAGCAGTATTTT.

The rearrangement links TRBV27 to TRBJ1-2, with a tentative D call TRBD1 (6 bases). The germline V and J ends were trimmed by 5 bases and 3 bases, with 16 bases remaining between them. Looked up from germline, CDR1 is MNHEY and CDR2 is SMNVEV (reference sequence). CDR3 length: 15 residues. CDR3 region: CASSQNRVRDYGYTF. CDR3 in DNA: TGTGCCAGCAGTCAAAACAGGGTTAGGGACTATGGCTACACCTTC.

The chain is built from TRBV28 and TRBJ2-7; D uncertain. The germline V and J ends were trimmed by 3 bases and 2 bases, with 5 bases remaining between them. The CDR3 is 12 amino acids. Germline lookup yields CDR1 MDHEN and CDR2 SYDVKM. The CDR3 loop reads CASSFVPYEQYF. For the CDR3, the DNA is TGTGCCAGCAGTTTCGTTCCCTACGAGCAGTACTTC.

The CDR3 is CASSPYPGTALGEQFF. The CDR3 bases are TGCGCCAGCAGCCCTTACCCGGGGACAGCCCTGGGGGAGCAGTTCTTC. The chain combines TRBV4-3 with TRBJ2-1, with 7 bases matching TRBD1. V shed 4 bases, J shed 10 bases, and the junction held 16 bases outside the gene matches. Germline V CDR1 and CDR2: LGHNA, YSLEER. This CDR3 has 16 amino acids.

The chain links TRBV4-1 to TRBJ1-5; TRBD1 agrees at 7 bases. This CDR3 is 16 amino acids long. Trimming at V came to 3 bases and at J to 0 bases, leaving 5 bases not matched to a gene. The germline CDR1 and CDR2 sequences are MGHRA and YSYEKL. The CDR3 loop reads CASSQTGPYSNQPQHF. In DNA form, the CDR3 reads TGCGCCAGCAGCCAGACAGGGCCTTATAGCAATCAGCCCCAGCATTTT.